The 27 T cell receptor beta chains given below trace back to one sample, sequenced in a study of early T cells in non-severe SARS-CoV-2 infection. MiXCR, run by TCRdb on the 5' RACE reads, gives a single entry per CDR3 protein. The table includes about 79,000 distinct CDR3 sequences, about 11% detected once. The material sequenced was whole blood. These receptors were taken from an adult who was a healthcare worker with PCR-confirmed SARS-CoV-2 infection or an uninfected control (not recorded which).

This clonotype was found many times. The chain joins TRBV20-1 to TRBJ1-2, with a weak D call TRBD1 (6 bases). Trimming cost V 0 bases and J 14 bases, with 13 bases left between them. Germline values: CDR1 DFQATT, CDR2 SNEGSKA (reference sequence). This CDR3 contains 11 residues. The CDR3 here is CSARDNGGATF. The CDR3 DNA reads as TGCAGTGCTAGAGATAACGGGGGCGCAACCTTC.

This chain joins TRBV5-1 and TRBJ1-3, with no clear D. Per the germline V gene, CDR1 is SGHRS and CDR2 is YFSETQ. V lost 0 bases to trimming and J lost 4 bases, with 8 bases between them. This CDR3 is built from 14 residues. The CDR3 DNA is TGCGCCAGCAGCTTGGCGGGGATCGGAAACACCATATATTTT. It encodes CASSLAGIGNTIYF.

A few counts support this clonotype. The chain recombines TRBV18 with TRBJ2-7; no clear D gene. The CDR3 is 18 amino acids. V lost 6 bases and J 2 bases, leaving 26 bases between the germline ends. Germline lookup yields CDR1 KGHSH and CDR2 LQKENI. CDR3: CASSQGLSRQATAYEQYF. The CDR3 DNA reads as TGTGCCAGCTCTCAAGGATTATCCCGGCAGGCTACTGCCTACGAGCAGTACTTC.

This clonotype has a count of ten or more. The rearrangement links TRBV4-1 to TRBJ2-7; 7 bases map to TRBD1. Germline V gives CDR1 MGHRA, CDR2 YSYEKL. With 4 bases clipped from V and 6 bases from J, the junction kept 6 bases outside the gene matches. CDR3 length equals 13 residues. CDR3 sequence reads: CASSPTGVGEQYF. The DNA of the CDR3 is TGCGCCAGCAGCCCCACAGGGGTGGGCGAGCAGTACTTC.

This clonotype was detected many times. This chain joins TRBV4-2 and TRBJ2-1; a weak D match, TRBD1 (6 bases). The CDR3 covers 17 residues. The germline V gene encodes CDR1 LGHNA and CDR2 YNFKEQ. V was pared by 0 bases and J by 3 bases, with 15 bases between. The CDR3, as DNA: TGTGCCAGCAGCCAAGATCTACATGGCAGGGGCTACAATGAGCAGTTCTTC. Residues: CASSQDLHGRGYNEQFF.

The chain links TRBV18 to TRBJ2-1; 9 positions match TRBD2. CDR3 length: 15 residues. Germline V gives CDR1 KGHSH, CDR2 LQKENI. After removal of 4 bases from V and 9 bases from J, the junction contained 10 bases not matched to a gene. The CDR3, as DNA: TGTGCCAGCTCACTTGCCGCGGGGGGGCCTGGTGAGCAGTTCTTC. Translation: CASSLAAGGPGEQFF.

This clonotype showed up just once. CDR3 in amino acids: CASSPLGRTDTQYF. The CDR3 bases are TGTGCCAGCAGCCCCCTAGGACGCACAGATACGCAGTATTTT. The chain couples TRBV7-2 to TRBJ2-3; no reliable D call. Germline V gene sequence: CDR1 SGHTA, CDR2 FQGNSA. The CDR3 extends over 14 amino acids. V was pared by 5 bases and J by 1 base, with 10 bases between.

The chain has TRBV9 and TRBJ1-2; 11 bases are a match to TRBD1. The CDR3 loop spans 13 amino acids. The germline V gene has CDR1 SGDLS and CDR2 YYNGEE. The junction had 1 base not matched to a gene; V was cut back by 3 bases and J by 6 bases. CDR3 nucleotide sequence: TGTGCCAGCAGCGAGGACAGGGGGCATGGCTACACCTTC. Amino acid sequence: CASSEDRGHGYTF.

V gene TRBV7-6 combines with J gene TRBJ1-5, with TRBD1 identical over 7 bases. Germline trimming cut 5 bases from V and 0 bases from J; bases unmatched to any gene: 4. Germline V gene sequence: CDR1 SGHVS, CDR2 FNYEAQ. This CDR3 spans 15 amino acids. The CDR3 spells CASSRGQYSNQPQHF. The CDR3, as DNA: TGTGCCAGCAGCCGGGGACAGTATAGCAATCAGCCCCAGCATTTT.

This clonotype was recorded many times. The rearrangement links TRBV11-2 to TRBJ2-1; D might be TRBD2 (6 bases). Trimming removed 5 bases from V and 9 bases from J, with 20 bases in between. This CDR3 contains 15 residues. Per germline, CDR1 SGHAT and CDR2 FQNNGV. CDR3 sequence reads: CASSPGGSDLIEQFF. CDR3 DNA sequence: TGTGCCAGCAGCCCCGGGGGTAGCGACCTCATTGAGCAGTTCTTC. Looking up the rest from reference TRBV11-2 and TRBJ2-1 gives the full variable domain: EAGVAQSPRYKIIEKRQSVAFWCNPISGHATLYWYQQILGQGPKLLIQFQNNGVVDDSQLPKDRFSAERLKGVDSTLKIQPAKLEDSAVYLCASSPGGSDLIEQFFGPGTRLTVL.

This clonotype came up many times. This chain's CDR3 is CASSLTDTYWAFF. Written as DNA, the CDR3 is TGTGCCAGCAGTTTAACAGATACATATTGGGCTTTCTTT. The chain combines TRBV12-3 or TRBV12-4 with TRBJ1-1; D uncertain. Trimming stripped 2 bases from V and 11 bases from J, with 15 bases between. The CDR3 covers 13 residues.

The rearrangement uses TRBV3-1 and TRBJ2-3; no clear D. Germline V lookup: CDR1 LGHDT, CDR2 YNNKEL (reference sequence). Trimming removed 5 bases from V and 2 bases from J, with 11 bases in between. The CDR3 extends over 14 amino acids. The CDR3 coding sequence is TGTGCCAGCAGCAAGGACCCATTCACAGATACGCAGTATTTT. It specifies CASSKDPFTDTQYF.

This clonotype was seen ten or more times. The chain employs TRBV18 and TRBJ2-1, with 9 bases matching TRBD1. With V trimmed by 2 bases and J by 6 bases, 5 bases remained unmatched. In germline, CDR1 is KGHSH, CDR2 LQKENI. CDR3 length: 15 residues. Written as DNA, the CDR3 is TGTGCCAGCTCACCAGCGGGACAGGGCCCCAATGAGCAGTTCTTC. This translates into CASSPAGQGPNEQFF.

A few counts support this clonotype. The chain is built from TRBV21-1 and TRBJ1-1. TRBV21-1 is noted as a pseudogene. The CDR3 totals 16 residues. The CDR3 reads CASTPRPRRQNTEAFF. The CDR3 DNA is TGTGCCAGCACGCCGAGACCTCGGCGGCAAAACACTGAAGCTTTCTTT.

This clonotype was detected only a few times. An end of the junction does not agree with germline; a read error may underlie this. The gene calls are TRBV20-1 and TRBJ2-3; the D gene is possibly TRBD2 (6 bases). This CDR3 spans 15 amino acids. The germline V gene encodes CDR1 DFQATT and CDR2 SNEGSKA (reference sequence). CDR3 region: CSAGDGGAGGDTQYF. CDR3 coding DNA: TGCAGTGCTGGAGATGGCGGGGCCGGAGGTGATACGCAGTATTTT.

In this sample, this clonotype turned up many times. The chain is built from TRBV18 and TRBJ2-6; D not resolved. V was trimmed by 3 bases and J by 1 base, leaving 16 bases between them. The germline gives CDR1 KGHSH, CDR2 LQKENI. This CDR3 is built from 18 residues. CDR3 region: CASSPTGQYGSGANVLTF. In DNA, the CDR3 is TGTGCCAGCTCACCCACCGGCCAGTACGGGTCTGGGGCCAACGTCCTGACTTTC.

The rearrangement uses TRBV9 and TRBJ2-5; TRBD2 agrees at 14 bases. This CDR3 is 16 amino acids long. Germline-derived CDR1 and CDR2 are SGDLS and YYNGEE. With 3 bases clipped from V and 1 base from J, the junction kept 2 bases outside the gene matches. CDR3 sequence reads: CASSEGTSGGQETQYF. DNA for the CDR3: TGTGCCAGCAGCGAGGGGACTAGCGGGGGCCAAGAGACCCAGTACTTC.

This clonotype has a count of ten or more. V usage is TRBV12-3 or TRBV12-4 and J usage is TRBJ2-1, with TRBD2 identical over 8 bases. V gave up 6 bases and J gave up 4 bases; unmatched junction bases: 8. CDR3 length equals 15 residues. CDR3 region: CASSPPGGVYNEQFF. The CDR3 coding sequence is TGTGCCAGCAGCCCCCCGGGGGGGGTTTACAATGAGCAGTTCTTC.

The gene calls are TRBV6-5 and TRBJ1-5, with D hard to call. This CDR3 comprises 14 residues. V was cut by 6 bases and J by 0 bases, with 9 bases left in between. The germline V gene has CDR1 MNHEY and CDR2 SVGAGI. In DNA, the CDR3 is TGTGCCAGCAGACCCGAACTTAGCAATCAGCCCCAGCATTTT. It is translated as CASRPELSNQPQHF.

The genes are TRBV12-3 or TRBV12-4 and TRBJ1-2; tentative D call: TRBD1 (6 bases). V was cut by 6 bases and J by 5 bases, with 10 bases left in between. The CDR3 is 12 residues long. The CDR3 loop reads CASSPQGYGYTF. The CDR3 nucleotides read TGTGCCAGCAGCCCCCAGGGGTATGGCTACACCTTC.

In its sample, this clonotype was seen a few times. As DNA, the CDR3 is TGTGCCAGCAGAAGTGCCGGGACGGAACAAGAGACCCAGTACTTC. This encodes CASRSAGTEQETQYF. The rearrangement uses TRBV12-3 or TRBV12-4 and TRBJ2-5; D may match TRBD1 or TRBD2 (5 bases each). The CDR3 runs to 15 residues. V was shortened by 6 bases and J by 2 bases, with 16 bases between the two germline ends.

V gene TRBV11-2 combines with J gene TRBJ2-5; D not certain. Germline V gene lookup returns CDR1 SGHAT and CDR2 FQNNGV. The germline V and J ends were trimmed by 5 bases and 5 bases, with 12 bases remaining between them. The CDR3 contains 13 residues. The CDR3 is CASSRDAMETQYF. The CDR3 nucleotides are TGTGCCAGCAGCCGAGATGCGATGGAGACCCAGTACTTC.

Written as DNA, the CDR3 is TGTGCCAGCAGCCCACACAGGCTTTTCTCCTACAATGAGCAGTTCTTC. Residues: CASSPHRLFSYNEQFF. The chain has TRBV11-2 and TRBJ2-1; D perhaps matches TRBD1 (5 bases). Per germline, CDR1 SGHAT and CDR2 FQNNGV. This CDR3 region has 16 residues. With 5 bases removed from V and 0 bases from J, the gap between germline ends came to 14 bases.

A few counts support this clonotype. The V call is TRBV7-8, the J call TRBJ2-7; 11 nucleotides match TRBD2. V was pared by 2 bases and J by 1 base, with 7 bases of the junction left unmatched. CDR3 length equals 17 residues. Germline lookup yields CDR1 SGHVS and CDR2 FQNEAQ. CDR3 DNA: TGTGCCAGCAGCTTAAATCTAGCGGGGGGTCTTTCCTACGAGCAGTACTTC. Amino acids: CASSLNLAGGLSYEQYF.

This clonotype came up many times. The rearrangement links TRBV10-3 to TRBJ2-3; TRBD2 matches 9 bases. The germline V gene has CDR1 ENHRY and CDR2 SYGVKD. Unmatched junction bases numbered 7, after V lost 5 bases and J lost 1 base. CDR3 length equals 16 residues. The CDR3 DNA reads TGTGCCATCAGTATGAATAGCGGGGGAGGCACAGATACGCAGTATTTT. The encoded protein is CAISMNSGGGTDTQYF.

The chain combines TRBV7-2 with TRBJ1-5; D may be TRBD1 (5 bases). V dropped 1 base and J dropped 2 bases, with 6 bases sitting between them. CDR3 length: 14 amino acids. CDR1 is SGHTA and CDR2 is FQGNSA in the germline V gene. CDR3 in amino acids: CASSLVGGNQPQHF. In DNA, the CDR3 is TGTGCCAGCAGCTTAGTAGGGGGCAATCAGCCCCAGCATTTT. Filled out from reference TRBV7-2 and TRBJ1-5, the complete variable domain reads GAGVSQSPSNKVTEKGKDVELRCDPISGHTALYWYRQSLGQGLEFLIYFQGNSAPDKSGLPSDRFSAERTGGSVSTLTIQRTQQEDSAVYLCASSLVGGNQPQHFGDGTRLSIL.

This clonotype was observed a few times. The genes are TRBV27 and TRBJ2-3; the D is unclear. The CDR3 contains 15 residues. V lost 5 bases, J lost 1 base, and 13 bases lay in between. Germline V gene lookup returns CDR1 MNHEY and CDR2 SMNVEV (reference sequence). The CDR3: CASSPIIRGTDTQYF. The CDR3 bases are TGTGCCAGCAGTCCCATCATCCGGGGCACAGATACGCAGTATTTT.